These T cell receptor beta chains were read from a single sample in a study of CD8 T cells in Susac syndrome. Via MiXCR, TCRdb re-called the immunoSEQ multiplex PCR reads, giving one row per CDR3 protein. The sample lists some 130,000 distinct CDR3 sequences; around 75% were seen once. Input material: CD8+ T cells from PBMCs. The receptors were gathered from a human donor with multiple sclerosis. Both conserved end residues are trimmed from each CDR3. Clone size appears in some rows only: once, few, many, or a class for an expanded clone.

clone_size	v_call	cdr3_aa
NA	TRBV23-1	ASSHLGHQNTFANTGELF
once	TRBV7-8	ASRRAGTSGTDTQY
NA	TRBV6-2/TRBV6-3	ATDAGHRNTGELF
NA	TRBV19	ASSSGFGDGETQY
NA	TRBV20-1	SARGANTEAF
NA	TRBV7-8	ASSFDSFPTYEQY
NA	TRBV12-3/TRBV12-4	ASSLTLEGILYNEQF
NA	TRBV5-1	ASSLYRESSYNEQF
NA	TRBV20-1	SARYRAFEQF
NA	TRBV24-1	ATSDSGVVGGNEQF
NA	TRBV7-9	ASSPGTSGGSSYNEQF
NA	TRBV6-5	ASTAGSETQY
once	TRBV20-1	SAREIGPSDEQF
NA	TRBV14	ASSQDVTVYGHT
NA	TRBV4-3	ASSQAVASGTYTDTQY
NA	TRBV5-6	ASSTGKGYGYT
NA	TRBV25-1	ASTRIGGVDTGELF
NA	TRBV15	ATSLGVQYGDEQY
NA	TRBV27	ASSPTDRGIVPFYEQY
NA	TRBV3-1	ASSQRGETDTQY
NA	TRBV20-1	SADHPPPSTGLGFVETQY
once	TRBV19	ASSITTTGQGANEQF
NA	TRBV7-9	ASSPRDRDNEQF
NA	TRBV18	ASSLYTPRDTVNEKLF
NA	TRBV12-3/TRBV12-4	ASTGDGVPYEQY
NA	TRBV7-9	ASSFTDRGNQPQH
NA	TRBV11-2	ASSSALGQSGEQF
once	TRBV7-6	ASSLALKGSTEAF
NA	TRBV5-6	ASKLQGARTGELF
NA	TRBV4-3	ASSHTGTPPEAF
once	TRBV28	ASSLFAPPPYEQF
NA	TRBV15	ATSREQGDFDEQF